These T cell receptor beta chains were read from a single sample in a study of T cell responses to AZD1222 COVID-19 vaccine. Repertoires were generated with immunoSEQ multiplex PCR, while TCRdb's copy carries only in-frame clones and drops some. The table records 200,000 to 250,000 clones, 93% of them present only once. Here the sequenced sample was peripheral blood, taken on day 0 of MenACWY control vaccination. These receptors came from an adult in good health. Both conserved end residues are part of each CDR3. Each record gives: V gene, clone size, D gene, J gene, CDR3 DNA, CDR3 protein. D genes are given only for firm matches. A row's size may be missing; if present it is once, few, many or a size class.

V gene: TRBV3-1/TRBV3-2; clone size: few; D gene: TRBD1; J gene: TRBJ1-6; CDR3 DNA: TGTGCCAGCAGCCCACGATCGGCCGGGACAGGGTTTAGTTCACCCCTCCACTTT; CDR3 protein: CASSPRSAGTGFSSPLHF
V gene: TRBV7-9; clone size: -; D gene: -; J gene: TRBJ2-7; CDR3 DNA: TGTGCCAGCAGCTTAGCCAGTACCTCCTACGAGCAGTACTTC; CDR3 protein: CASSLASTSYEQYF
V gene: TRBV19; clone size: -; D gene: TRBD2; J gene: TRBJ2-1; CDR3 DNA: TGTGCCAGTAGTATAATGGCCGGGGGGTCCGGCAATGAGCAGTTCTTC; CDR3 protein: CASSIMAGGSGNEQFF
V gene: TRBV19; clone size: -; D gene: TRBD1; J gene: TRBJ1-2; CDR3 DNA: TGTGCCAGTAGTCCTCTTGGGACAGGGCTCACCTATGGCTACACCTTC; CDR3 protein: CASSPLGTGLTYGYTF
V gene: TRBV2; clone size: -; D gene: -; J gene: TRBJ1-2; CDR3 DNA: TGTGCCAGCAGCCGAGGGGGACCCTATGGCTACACCTTC; CDR3 protein: CASSRGGPYGYTF
V gene: TRBV7-9; clone size: few; D gene: -; J gene: TRBJ1-1; CDR3 DNA: TGTGCCAGCAGCTTAGCCAGGCTCACTGAAGCTTTCTTT; CDR3 protein: CASSLARLTEAFF
V gene: TRBV10-2; clone size: -; D gene: TRBD1; J gene: TRBJ1-5; CDR3 DNA: TGCGCCAGCAGTGAGACAGGGGGAGGACAGCCCCAGCATTTT; CDR3 protein: CASSETGGGQPQHF
V gene: TRBV19; clone size: -; D gene: TRBD1; J gene: TRBJ1-4; CDR3 DNA: TGTGCCAGTATCACGGGACAGGGAATCGGAAAACTGTTTTTT; CDR3 protein: CASITGQGIGKLFF
V gene: TRBV3-1/TRBV3-2; clone size: once; D gene: -; J gene: TRBJ2-7; CDR3 DNA: TGTGCCAGCAGCCAGGTCCGGGACCTTCAGTACTTC; CDR3 protein: CASSQVRDLQYF
V gene: TRBV2; clone size: -; D gene: -; J gene: TRBJ1-2; CDR3 DNA: TGTGCCAGCACCGAGGATTCAACGGGGCCTTATGGCTACACCTTC; CDR3 protein: CASTEDSTGPYGYTF
V gene: TRBV13; clone size: -; D gene: -; J gene: TRBJ1-4; CDR3 DNA: TGTGCCAGCAGCTTAGCCCTGTTCCCAATGGAACTGTTTTTT; CDR3 protein: CASSLALFPMELFF
V gene: TRBV9; clone size: -; D gene: -; J gene: TRBJ2-3; CDR3 DNA: TGTGCCAGCAGCGTAGCGGAGCCAGATACGCAGTATTTT; CDR3 protein: CASSVAEPDTQYF
V gene: TRBV7-8; clone size: -; D gene: TRBD1; J gene: TRBJ1-1; CDR3 DNA: TGTGCCAGCAGCTCAAGGGACAGGGACCCTGAAGCTTTCTTT; CDR3 protein: CASSSRDRDPEAFF
V gene: TRBV7-9; clone size: -; D gene: TRBD1; J gene: TRBJ2-1; CDR3 DNA: TGTGCCAGCAGCACGACAGGGGACCTCTACAATGAGCAGTTCTTC; CDR3 protein: CASSTTGDLYNEQFF
V gene: TRBV3-1/TRBV3-2; clone size: -; D gene: TRBD1; J gene: TRBJ1-2; CDR3 DNA: TGTGCCAGCAGCCGAGGTACGGGACAGCCATATGGCTACACCTTC; CDR3 protein: CASSRGTGQPYGYTF
V gene: TRBV18; clone size: -; D gene: -; J gene: TRBJ2-1; CDR3 DNA: TGTGCCAGCTCGGCCGGGCCCCAAGGGACTGAGCAGTTCTTC; CDR3 protein: CASSAGPQGTEQFF
V gene: TRBV10-2; clone size: -; D gene: TRBD2; J gene: TRBJ2-1; CDR3 DNA: TGCGCCAGCAGTGATCCCGGGCTAGCGGGGGACAATGAGCAGTTCTTC; CDR3 protein: CASSDPGLAGDNEQFF
V gene: TRBV28; clone size: -; D gene: TRBD1; J gene: TRBJ1-5; CDR3 DNA: TGTGCCTGTAGGGGGCTTCATCAGCCCCAGCATTTT; CDR3 protein: CACRGLHQPQHF
V gene: TRBV2; clone size: -; D gene: TRBD1; J gene: TRBJ1-6; CDR3 DNA: TGTGCCAGCAGGAGACAGGGGGCCAATTCACCCCTCCACTTT; CDR3 protein: CASRRQGANSPLHF
V gene: TRBV6-2/TRBV6-3; clone size: few; D gene: -; J gene: TRBJ1-5; CDR3 DNA: TGTGCCAGCAGTTACGCGGGTATCGGCAATCAGCCCCAGCATTTT; CDR3 protein: CASSYAGIGNQPQHF
V gene: TRBV10-1; clone size: -; D gene: -; J gene: TRBJ1-1; CDR3 DNA: TGCGCCAGCAGTGAACAGGGTAGGACTGAAGCTTTCTTT; CDR3 protein: CASSEQGRTEAFF
V gene: TRBV28; clone size: -; D gene: -; J gene: TRBJ2-7; CDR3 DNA: TGTGCCAGCAGTCTAGGACAGAGCTCCTACGAGCAGTACTTC; CDR3 protein: CASSLGQSSYEQYF